This TCR beta chain was identified in a study of monozygotic twins with inflammatory bowel disease. Whole-study results and caveats: Backing was not found for a single strong signal or clonotype associated with IBD. T cell subtypes that differed could not be told apart. No repertoire similarity difference was seen between concordant and discordant twins; power was possibly limited.

Worth noting for this clonotype: The target antigen is unknown.

This CDR3 is 15 amino acids long. Germline V gives CDR1 DFQATT, CDR2 SNEGSKA (reference sequence). Using the 5' RACE reads, TCRdb records one entry per CDR3 protein without DNA. The sample table sets out 200,000 to 250,000 distinct CDR3 sequences. Sequenced sample: blood. The sequence was collected from a human donor with ulcerative colitis or Crohn's disease, or a healthy co-twin of an affected twin (not recorded which). The chain links TRBV20-1 to TRBJ1-4. CDR3 residues: CSARDQGRRGEKLFF.